This TCR beta chain was profiled in a study of T cells in Graves' hyperthyroidism and ophthalmopathy. Amplification of TCR beta CDR3 regions was performed using RNA transcripts as template. Carried out on the TCR CDR3, a first-round RT-PCR used the HTBI primer set. One entry per CDR3 protein results from TCRdb running MiXCR on the multiplex PCR reads. The profile shows around 390,000 distinct CDR3 sequences, more than 14% of them singletons. Germline V gives CDR1 LGHDT, CDR2 YNNKEL (reference sequence). The CDR3 contains 13 residues. V was pared by 0 bases and J by 6 bases, with 8 bases between. This clonotype came up many times.

The chain recombines TRBV3-1 with TRBJ1-2; D perhaps matches TRBD1 (5 bases). The clonotype was recovered from a woman younger than 45 with Graves' ophthalmopathy. The sequenced sample was blood. The CDR3 loop reads CASSQDLGDGYTF. The CDR3 bases are TGTGCCAGCAGCCAAGATTTAGGGGATGGCTACACCTTC.